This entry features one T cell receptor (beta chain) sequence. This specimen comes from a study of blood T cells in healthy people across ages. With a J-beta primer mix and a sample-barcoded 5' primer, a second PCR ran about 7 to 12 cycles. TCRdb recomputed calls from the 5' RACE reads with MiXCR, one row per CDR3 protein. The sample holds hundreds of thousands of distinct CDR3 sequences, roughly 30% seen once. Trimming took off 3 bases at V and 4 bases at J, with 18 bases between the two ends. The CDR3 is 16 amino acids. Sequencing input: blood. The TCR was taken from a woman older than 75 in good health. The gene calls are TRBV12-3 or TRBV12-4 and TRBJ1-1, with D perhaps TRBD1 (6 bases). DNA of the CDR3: TGTGCCAGCAGTTTCGGACAGACTCCGCAAGGCACTGAAGCTTTCTTT. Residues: CASSFGQTPQGTEAFF.